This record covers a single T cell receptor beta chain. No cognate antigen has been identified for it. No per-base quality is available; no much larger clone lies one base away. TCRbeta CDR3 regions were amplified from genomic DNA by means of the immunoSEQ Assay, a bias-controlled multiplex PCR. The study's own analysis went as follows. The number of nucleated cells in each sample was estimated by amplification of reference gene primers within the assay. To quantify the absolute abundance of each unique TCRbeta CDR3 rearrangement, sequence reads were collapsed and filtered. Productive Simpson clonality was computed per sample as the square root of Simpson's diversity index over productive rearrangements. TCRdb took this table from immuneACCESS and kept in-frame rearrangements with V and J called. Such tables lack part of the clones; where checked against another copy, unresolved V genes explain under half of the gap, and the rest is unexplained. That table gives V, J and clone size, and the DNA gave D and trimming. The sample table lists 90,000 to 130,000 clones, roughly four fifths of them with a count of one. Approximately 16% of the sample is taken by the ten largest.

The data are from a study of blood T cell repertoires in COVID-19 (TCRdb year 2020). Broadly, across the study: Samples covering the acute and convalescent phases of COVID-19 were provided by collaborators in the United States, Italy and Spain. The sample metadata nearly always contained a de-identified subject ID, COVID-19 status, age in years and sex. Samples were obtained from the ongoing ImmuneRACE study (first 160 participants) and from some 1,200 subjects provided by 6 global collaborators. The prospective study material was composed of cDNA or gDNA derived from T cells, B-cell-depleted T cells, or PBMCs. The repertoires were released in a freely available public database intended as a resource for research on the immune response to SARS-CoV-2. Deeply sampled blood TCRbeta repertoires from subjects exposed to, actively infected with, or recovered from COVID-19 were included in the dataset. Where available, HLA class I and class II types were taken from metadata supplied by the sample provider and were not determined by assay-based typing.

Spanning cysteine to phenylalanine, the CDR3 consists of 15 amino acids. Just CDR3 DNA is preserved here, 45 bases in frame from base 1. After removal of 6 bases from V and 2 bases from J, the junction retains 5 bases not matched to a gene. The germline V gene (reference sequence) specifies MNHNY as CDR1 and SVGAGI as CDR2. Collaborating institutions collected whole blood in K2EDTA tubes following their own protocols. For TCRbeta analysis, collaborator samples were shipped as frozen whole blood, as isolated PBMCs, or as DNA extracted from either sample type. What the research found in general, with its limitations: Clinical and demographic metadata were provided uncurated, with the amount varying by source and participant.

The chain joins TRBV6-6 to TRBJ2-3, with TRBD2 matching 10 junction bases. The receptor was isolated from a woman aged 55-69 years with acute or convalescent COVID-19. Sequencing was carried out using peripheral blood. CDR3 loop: CASSQSGGDTDTQYF. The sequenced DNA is TGTGCCAGCAGCCAGAGCGGGGGGGACACAGATACGCAGTATTTT.